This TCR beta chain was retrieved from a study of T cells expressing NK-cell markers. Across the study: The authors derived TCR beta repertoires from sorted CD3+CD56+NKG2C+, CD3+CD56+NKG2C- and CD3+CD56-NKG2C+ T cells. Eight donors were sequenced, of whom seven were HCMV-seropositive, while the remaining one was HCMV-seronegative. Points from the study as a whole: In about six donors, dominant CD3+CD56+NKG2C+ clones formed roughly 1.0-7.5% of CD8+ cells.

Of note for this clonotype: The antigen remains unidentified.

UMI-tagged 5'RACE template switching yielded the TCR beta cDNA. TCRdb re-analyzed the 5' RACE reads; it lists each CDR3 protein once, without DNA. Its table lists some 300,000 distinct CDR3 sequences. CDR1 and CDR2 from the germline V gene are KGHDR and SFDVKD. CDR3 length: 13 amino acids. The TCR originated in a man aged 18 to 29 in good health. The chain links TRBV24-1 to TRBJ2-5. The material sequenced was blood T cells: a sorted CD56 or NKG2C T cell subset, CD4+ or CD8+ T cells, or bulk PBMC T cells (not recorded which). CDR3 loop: CATSAYDQETQYF.